This is a list of T cell receptor beta chains from one sample in a study of PD-L1 blockade in urothelial cancer. TCRdb's copy holds only in-frame clones and misses some; the assay was immunoSEQ multiplex PCR. The top ten hold roughly 2.3% of the sample, which has around 120,000 clones, about 85% seen once. Sample: PBMCs, taken around atezolizumab (anti-PD-L1) treatment. The receptors come from a man between 45 and 60 years old with urothelial cancer. CDR3s leave out the opening cysteine and the closing phenylalanine or tryptophan. Fields, in order: CDR3 protein, clone size, V gene. Size is stated for part of the rows, as once, few or many counts, or as a class when the clone is expanded.

CDR3 protein: ASSDSSSYEQY
clone size: few
V gene: TRBV2

CDR3 protein: ASSDWVKGGNQPQH
clone size: NA
V gene: TRBV6-1

CDR3 protein: ASSLLGVPGQPQH
clone size: NA
V gene: TRBV6-5

CDR3 protein: ASSSAGSQPQH
clone size: NA
V gene: TRBV6-5

CDR3 protein: ASTYRGGEKLF
clone size: NA
V gene: TRBV19

CDR3 protein: ASSSLGQTQETQY
clone size: NA
V gene: TRBV18

CDR3 protein: ASSQGTSGSQNEQF
clone size: NA
V gene: TRBV4-2

CDR3 protein: ASSPWGGGNQPQH
clone size: NA
V gene: TRBV19

CDR3 protein: ASMEGSSNQPQH
clone size: NA
V gene: TRBV28

CDR3 protein: ASRGTGHETQY
clone size: NA
V gene: TRBV19

CDR3 protein: ASSLGDRWAYNEQF
clone size: few
V gene: TRBV5-1

CDR3 protein: ASSQSGGQGEQF
clone size: NA
V gene: TRBV11-3